This TCR beta chain came from a study of cytomegalovirus exposure and HLA in healthy donors. The study, taken as a whole, reports: Diagnosis of cytomegalovirus status made by the classifier reportedly showed high specificity and sensitivity. A later analysis by the authors found several of the most significant clusters apparently linked to common viral pathogens.

PCR was performed using 60 Vbeta and 13 Jbeta primers. Some clones are missing from TCRdb's copy, which holds only in-frame ones; the method was immunoSEQ multiplex PCR. Of about 140,000 clones listed, approximately 82% were seen once; the top ten hold 3.2%. The trim removed 5 bases at V and 9 bases at J, leaving 14 bases unmatched. CDR3 length: 17 residues. The germline CDR1 and CDR2 sequences are MNHEY and SMNVEV (reference sequence). About this clone: The antigen remains unidentified.

The clonotype was recovered from a man between 18 and 35 years old in good health and CMV-seropositive. Specimen: PBMCs. The chain links TRBV27 to TRBJ2-1, with TRBD2 identical over 12 bases. The CDR3 region is CASSPTPGLAGFGEQFF. The DNA of the CDR3 is TGTGCCAGCAGTCCCACACCAGGACTAGCGGGATTCGGTGAGCAGTTCTTC.